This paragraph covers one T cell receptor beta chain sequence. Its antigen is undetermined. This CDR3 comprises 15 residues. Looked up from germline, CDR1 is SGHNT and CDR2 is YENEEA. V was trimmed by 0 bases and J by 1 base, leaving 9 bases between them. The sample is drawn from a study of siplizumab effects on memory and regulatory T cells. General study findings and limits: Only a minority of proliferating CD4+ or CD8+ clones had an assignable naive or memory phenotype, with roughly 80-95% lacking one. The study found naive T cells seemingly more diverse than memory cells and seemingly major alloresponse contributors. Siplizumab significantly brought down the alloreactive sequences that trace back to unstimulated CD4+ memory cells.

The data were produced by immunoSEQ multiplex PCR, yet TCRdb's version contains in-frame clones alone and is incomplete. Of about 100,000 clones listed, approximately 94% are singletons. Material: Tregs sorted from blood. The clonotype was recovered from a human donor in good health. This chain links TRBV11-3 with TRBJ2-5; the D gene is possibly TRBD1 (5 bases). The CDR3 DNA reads TGTGCCAGCAGCTTAGATTCTCAGGGCCAAGAGACCCAGTACTTC. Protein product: CASSLDSQGQETQYF.